The present entry profiles one TCR beta chain with its context. This record comes from a study of blood T cell repertoires in COVID-19. Across the study: Sites across the United States, Italy and Spain contributed samples from acute and convalescent COVID-19.

Everyone who took part was roughly 18 to 100 years old, and they came from 20 to 25 US areas. Original analysis: Nucleated cell number was recorded as an estimate derived from reference gene primer amplification. Repertoires were generated with immunoSEQ multiplex PCR, while TCRdb's copy carries only in-frame clones and drops some. D and trimming were read from the DNA, whereas the V and J calls and clone size are those reported in that table. The sample lists 150,000 to 250,000 clones; 84% were seen once. The germline gives CDR1 SGHTA, CDR2 FQGNSA. CDR3 length: 14 amino acids. V shed 2 bases and J 2 bases; nucleotides not matched to a gene: 3.

The sequenced sample was PBMCs or T cells enriched from blood (not recorded which). The gene calls are TRBV7-2 and TRBJ2-7, with 7 bases matching TRBD1. The receptor was derived from a man aged 35-49 years who had recovered from COVID-19. CDR3 sequence: CASSLNRGPYEQYF. CDR3 in DNA: TGTGCCAGCAGCTTAAACAGGGGCCCCTACGAGCAGTACTTC.